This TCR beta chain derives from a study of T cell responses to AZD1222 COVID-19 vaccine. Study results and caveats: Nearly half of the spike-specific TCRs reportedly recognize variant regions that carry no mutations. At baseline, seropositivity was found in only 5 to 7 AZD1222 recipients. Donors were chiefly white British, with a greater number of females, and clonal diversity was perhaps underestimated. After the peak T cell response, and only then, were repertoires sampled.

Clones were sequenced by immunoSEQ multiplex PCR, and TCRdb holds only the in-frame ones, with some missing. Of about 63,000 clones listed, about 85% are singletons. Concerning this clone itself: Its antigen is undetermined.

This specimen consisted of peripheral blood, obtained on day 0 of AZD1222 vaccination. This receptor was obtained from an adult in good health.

The CDR3 nucleotides read TGTGCCAGCAGCCCGACAGGGCCCCTCGTATACGAGCAGTACTTC. Amino acid sequence: CASSPTGPLVYEQYF. The rearrangement joins TRBV7-2 to TRBJ2-7, with 7 bases identical to TRBD1. There are 15 residues in the CDR3. The germline V gene encodes CDR1 SGHTA and CDR2 FQGNSA. J lost 4 bases, V lost 5 bases, and 11 bases had no gene match.